This T cell receptor beta chain is from a study of cytomegalovirus exposure and HLA in healthy donors. Study-level information: Genotyping of 398 donors showed that about 84% belonged to the Caucasian-associated ancestry cluster.

The CDR3 length is 18 residues. The germline V gene encodes CDR1 KGHSH and CDR2 LQKENI. V trimming: 4 bases; J trimming: 0 bases; junction bases outside the gene matches: 14. PCR primers comprised 60 Vbeta and 13 Jbeta primers. Clones were sequenced by immunoSEQ multiplex PCR, and TCRdb holds only the in-frame ones, with some missing. The data show roughly 150,000 clones, with around four fifths seen just once and 1.5% held by the top ten. The chain recombines TRBV18 with TRBJ1-2; the match to TRBD1 covers 7 bases. The sequence was obtained from a woman younger than 35 in good health and CMV-seronegative. Specimen: PBMCs. Here the CDR3 reads CASSQTIWTGGTNYGYTF. The CDR3 DNA is TGTGCCAGCTCACAGACTATTTGGACAGGAGGTACTAACTATGGCTACACCTTC.